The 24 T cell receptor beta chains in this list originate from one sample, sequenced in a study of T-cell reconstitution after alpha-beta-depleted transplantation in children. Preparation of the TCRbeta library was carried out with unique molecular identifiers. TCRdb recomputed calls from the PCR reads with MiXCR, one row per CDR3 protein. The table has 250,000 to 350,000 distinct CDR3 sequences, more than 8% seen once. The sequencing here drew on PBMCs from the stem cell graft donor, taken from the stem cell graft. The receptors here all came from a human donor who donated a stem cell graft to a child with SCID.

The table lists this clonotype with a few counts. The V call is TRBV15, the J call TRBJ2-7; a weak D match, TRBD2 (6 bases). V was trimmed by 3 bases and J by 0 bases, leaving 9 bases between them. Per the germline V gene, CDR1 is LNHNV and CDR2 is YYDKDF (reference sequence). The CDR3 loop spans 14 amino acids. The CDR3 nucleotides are TGTGCCACCAGCAGTGGGGGGACCTCCTACGAGCAGTACTTC. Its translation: CATSSGGTSYEQYF. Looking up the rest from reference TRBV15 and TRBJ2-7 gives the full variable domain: DAMVIQNPRYQVTQFGKPVTLSCSQTLNHNVMYWYQQKSSQAPKLLFHYYDKDFNNEADTPDNFQSRRPNTSFCFLDIRSPGLGDTAMYLCATSSGGTSYEQYFGPGTRLTVT.

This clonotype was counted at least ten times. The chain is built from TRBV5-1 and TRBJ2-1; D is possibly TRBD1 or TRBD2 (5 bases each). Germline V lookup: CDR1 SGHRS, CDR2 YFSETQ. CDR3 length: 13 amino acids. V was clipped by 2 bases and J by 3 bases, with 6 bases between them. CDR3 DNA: TGCGCCAGCAGCTTTGGGGGCTACAATGAGCAGTTCTTC. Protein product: CASSFGGYNEQFF.

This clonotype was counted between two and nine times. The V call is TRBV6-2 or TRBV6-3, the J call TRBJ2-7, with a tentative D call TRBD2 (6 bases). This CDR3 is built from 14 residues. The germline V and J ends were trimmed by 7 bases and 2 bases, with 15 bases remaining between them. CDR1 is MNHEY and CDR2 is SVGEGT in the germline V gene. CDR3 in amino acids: CASTQEGFPYEQYF. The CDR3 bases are TGTGCCAGCACCCAGGAGGGTTTCCCCTACGAGCAGTACTTC.

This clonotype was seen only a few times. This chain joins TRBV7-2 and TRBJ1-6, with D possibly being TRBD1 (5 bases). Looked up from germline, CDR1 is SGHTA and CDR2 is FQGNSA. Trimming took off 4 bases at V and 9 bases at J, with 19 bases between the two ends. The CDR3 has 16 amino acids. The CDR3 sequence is CASSSSTGTLSSPLHF. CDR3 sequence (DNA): TGTGCCAGCAGCTCATCAACCGGGACCCTCAGTTCACCCCTCCACTTT.

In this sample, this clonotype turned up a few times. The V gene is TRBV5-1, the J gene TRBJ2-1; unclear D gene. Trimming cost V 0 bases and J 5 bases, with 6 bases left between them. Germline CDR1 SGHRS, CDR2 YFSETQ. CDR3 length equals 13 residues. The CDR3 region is CASSLGSNNEQFF. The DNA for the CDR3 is TGCGCCAGCAGCTTGGGATCGAACAATGAGCAGTTCTTC.

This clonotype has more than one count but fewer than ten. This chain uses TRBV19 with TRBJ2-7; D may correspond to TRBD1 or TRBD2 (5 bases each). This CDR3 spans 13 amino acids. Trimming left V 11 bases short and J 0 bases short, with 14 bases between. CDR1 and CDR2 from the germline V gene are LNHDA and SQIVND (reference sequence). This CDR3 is CACRGRGSYEQYF. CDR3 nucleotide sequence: TGTGCCTGCCGGGGACGCGGCTCCTACGAGCAGTACTTC. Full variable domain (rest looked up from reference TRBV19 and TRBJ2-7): DGGITQSPKYLFRKEGQNVTLSCEQNLNHDAMYWYRQDPGQGLRLIYYSQIVNDFQKGDIAEGYSVSREKKESFPLTVTSAQKNPTAFYLCACRGRGSYEQYFGPGTRLTVT.

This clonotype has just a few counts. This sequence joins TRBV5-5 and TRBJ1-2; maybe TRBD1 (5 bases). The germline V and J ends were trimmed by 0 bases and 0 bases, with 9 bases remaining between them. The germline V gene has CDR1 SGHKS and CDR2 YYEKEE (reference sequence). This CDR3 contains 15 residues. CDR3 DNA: TGTGCCAGCAGCTTGGATGGGGGGACTAACTATGGCTACACCTTC. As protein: CASSLDGGTNYGYTF.

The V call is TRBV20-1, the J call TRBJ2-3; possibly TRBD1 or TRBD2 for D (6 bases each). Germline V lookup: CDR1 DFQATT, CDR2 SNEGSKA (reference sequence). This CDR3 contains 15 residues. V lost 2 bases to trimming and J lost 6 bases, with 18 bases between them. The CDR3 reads CSARPVGGRGDTQYF. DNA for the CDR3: TGCAGTGCTAGACCGGTAGGGGGTCGGGGGGATACGCAGTATTTT.

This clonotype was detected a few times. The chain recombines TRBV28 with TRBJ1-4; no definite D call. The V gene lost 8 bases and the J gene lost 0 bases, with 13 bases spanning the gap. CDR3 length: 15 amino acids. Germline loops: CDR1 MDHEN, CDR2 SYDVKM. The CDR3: CASRIEAATNEKLFF. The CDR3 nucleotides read TGTGCCAGCCGGATAGAGGCTGCAACTAATGAAAAACTGTTTTTT.

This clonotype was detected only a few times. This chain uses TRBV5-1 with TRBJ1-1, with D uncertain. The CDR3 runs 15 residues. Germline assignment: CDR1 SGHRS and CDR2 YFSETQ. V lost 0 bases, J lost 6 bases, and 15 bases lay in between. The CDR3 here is CASSLGAGVDAEAFF. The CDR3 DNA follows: TGCGCCAGCAGCTTGGGTGCAGGAGTTGACGCTGAAGCTTTCTTT.

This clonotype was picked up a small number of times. In DNA, the CDR3 is TGTGCCAGCAGTTTGAGTTCGGGACTAGCGGCCGAGCAGTACTTC. Protein: CASSLSSGLAAEQYF. The rearrangement joins TRBV12-3 or TRBV12-4 to TRBJ2-7; TRBD2 aligns across 11 bases. The CDR3 covers 15 residues. V was pared by 3 bases and J by 6 bases, with 7 bases of the junction left unmatched.

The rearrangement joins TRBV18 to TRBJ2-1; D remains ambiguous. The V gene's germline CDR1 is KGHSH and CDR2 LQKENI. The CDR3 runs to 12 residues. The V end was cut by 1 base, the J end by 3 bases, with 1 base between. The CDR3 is CASSPRYNEQFF. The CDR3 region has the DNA TGTGCCAGCTCACCACGCTACAATGAGCAGTTCTTC.

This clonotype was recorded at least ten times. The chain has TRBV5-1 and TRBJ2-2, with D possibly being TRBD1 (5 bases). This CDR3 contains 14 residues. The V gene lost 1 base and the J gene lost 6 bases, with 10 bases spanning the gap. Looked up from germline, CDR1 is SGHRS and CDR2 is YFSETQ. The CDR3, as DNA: TGCGCCAGCAGCTTGACAGGTTGGGCCGGGGAGCTGTTTTTT. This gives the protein CASSLTGWAGELFF.

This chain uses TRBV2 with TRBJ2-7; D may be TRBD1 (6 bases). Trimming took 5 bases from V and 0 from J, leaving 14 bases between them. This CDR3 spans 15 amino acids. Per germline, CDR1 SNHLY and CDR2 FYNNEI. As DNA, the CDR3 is TGTGCCAGCAGTCGGACGACAGGCTCCTCCTACGAGCAGTACTTC. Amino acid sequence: CASSRTTGSSYEQYF.

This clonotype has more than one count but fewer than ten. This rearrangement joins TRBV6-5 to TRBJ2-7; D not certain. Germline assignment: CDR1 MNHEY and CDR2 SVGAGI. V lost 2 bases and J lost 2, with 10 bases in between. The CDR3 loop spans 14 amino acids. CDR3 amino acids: CASSYQKDAYEQYF. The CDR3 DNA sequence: TGTGCCAGCAGTTACCAAAAGGATGCCTACGAGCAGTACTTC.

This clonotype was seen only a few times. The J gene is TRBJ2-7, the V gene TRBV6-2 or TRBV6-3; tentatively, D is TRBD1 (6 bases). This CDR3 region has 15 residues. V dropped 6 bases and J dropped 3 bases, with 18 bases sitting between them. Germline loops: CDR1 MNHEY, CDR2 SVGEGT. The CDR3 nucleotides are TGTGCCAGCAGCCCGGACAGAACCCTTCTCTACGAGCAGTACTTC. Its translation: CASSPDRTLLYEQYF.

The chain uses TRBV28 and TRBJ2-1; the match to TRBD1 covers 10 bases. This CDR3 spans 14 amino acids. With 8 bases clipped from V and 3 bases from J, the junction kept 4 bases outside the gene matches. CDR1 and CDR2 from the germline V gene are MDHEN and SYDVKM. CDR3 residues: CASGGTGVYNEQFF. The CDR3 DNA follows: TGTGCCAGCGGAGGGACAGGGGTCTACAATGAGCAGTTCTTC. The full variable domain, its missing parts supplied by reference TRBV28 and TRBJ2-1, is DVKVTQSSRYLVKRTGEKVFLECVQDMDHENMFWYRQDPGLGLRLIYFSYDVKMKEKGDIPEGYSVSREKKERFSLILESASTNQTSMYLCASGGTGVYNEQFFGPGTRLTVL.

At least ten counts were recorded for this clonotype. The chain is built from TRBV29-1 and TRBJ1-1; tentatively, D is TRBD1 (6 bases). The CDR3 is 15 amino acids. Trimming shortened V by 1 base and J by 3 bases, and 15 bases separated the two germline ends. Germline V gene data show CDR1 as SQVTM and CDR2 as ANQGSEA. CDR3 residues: CSVEAHGGRDTEAFF. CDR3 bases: TGCAGCGTTGAAGCCCACGGGGGCAGAGACACTGAAGCTTTCTTT.

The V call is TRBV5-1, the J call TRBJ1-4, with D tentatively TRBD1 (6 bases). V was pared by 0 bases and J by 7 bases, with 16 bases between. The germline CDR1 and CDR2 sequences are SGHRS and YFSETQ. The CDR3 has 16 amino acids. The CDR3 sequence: CASSLVTGTSLEKLFF. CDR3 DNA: TGCGCCAGCAGCTTGGTTACAGGGACCTCCCTTGAAAAACTGTTTTTT. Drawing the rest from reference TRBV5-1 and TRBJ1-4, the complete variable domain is KAGVTQTPRYLIKTRGQQVTLSCSPISGHRSVSWYQQTPGQGLQFLFEYFSETQRNKGNFPGRFSGRQFSNSRSEMNVSTLELGDSALYLCASSLVTGTSLEKLFFGSGTQLSVL.

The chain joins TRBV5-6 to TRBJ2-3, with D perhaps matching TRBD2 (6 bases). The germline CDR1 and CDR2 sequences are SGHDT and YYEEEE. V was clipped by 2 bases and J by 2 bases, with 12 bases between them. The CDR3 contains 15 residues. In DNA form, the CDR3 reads TGTGCCAGCAGCTTAAAACTAGCTTTCACAGATACGCAGTATTTT. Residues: CASSLKLAFTDTQYF.

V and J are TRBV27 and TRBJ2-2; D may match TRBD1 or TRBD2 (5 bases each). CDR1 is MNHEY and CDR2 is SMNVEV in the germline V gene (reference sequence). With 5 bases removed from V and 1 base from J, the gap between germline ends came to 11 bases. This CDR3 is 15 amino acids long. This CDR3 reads CASSGDGQNTGELFF. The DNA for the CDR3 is TGTGCCAGCAGTGGGGACGGCCAGAACACCGGGGAGCTGTTTTTT.

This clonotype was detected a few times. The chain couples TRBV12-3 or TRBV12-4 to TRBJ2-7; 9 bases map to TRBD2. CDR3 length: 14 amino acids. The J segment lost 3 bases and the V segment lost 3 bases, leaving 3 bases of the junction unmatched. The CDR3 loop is CASSFGGGVYEQYF. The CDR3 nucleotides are TGTGCCAGCAGTTTTGGCGGGGGGGTCTACGAGCAGTACTTC.

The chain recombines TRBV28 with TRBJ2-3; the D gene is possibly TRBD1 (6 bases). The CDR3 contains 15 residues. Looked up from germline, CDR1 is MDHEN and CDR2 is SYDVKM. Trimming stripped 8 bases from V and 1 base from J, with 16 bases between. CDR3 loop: CASGGESLGTDTQYF. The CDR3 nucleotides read TGTGCCAGCGGGGGCGAGAGTCTGGGCACAGATACGCAGTATTTT.

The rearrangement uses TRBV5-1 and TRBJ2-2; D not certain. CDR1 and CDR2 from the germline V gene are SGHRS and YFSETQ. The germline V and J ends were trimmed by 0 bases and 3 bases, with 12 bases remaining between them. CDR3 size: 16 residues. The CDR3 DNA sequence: TGCGCCAGCAGCTTGGTCGGCGATCCGGACACCGGGGAGCTGTTTTTT. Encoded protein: CASSLVGDPDTGELFF.